Shown below are 25 T cell receptor beta chains from a single sample sequenced in a study of OX40 agonist ivuxolimab in advanced cancers. Here immunoSEQ multiplex PCR was the method, and the copy in TCRdb shows in-frame clones only, minus some. The sample yields under 45,000 clones, about 81% seen once. The starting material was CD4+ or CD8+ T cells sorted from blood, obtained in a trial of the OX40 agonist ivuxolimab. These receptors were taken from an adult with an advanced solid tumor such as melanoma, head and neck, liver or kidney cancer.

The chain joins TRBV27 to TRBJ2-2; 7 nucleotides line up with TRBD1. CDR3 length: 16 residues. Germline V CDR1 and CDR2: MNHEY, SMNVEV (reference sequence). Trimming took 4 bases from V and 8 from J; bases not matched to a gene: 13. CDR3 nucleotide sequence: TGTGCCAGCAGTTCTCCCTCCACAGGGGCGAGTGGGGAGCTGTTTTTT. It yields the protein CASSSPSTGASGELFF.

The rearrangement links TRBV27 to TRBJ2-5, with 9 bases identical to TRBD1. The J call is doubtful: the DNA matches TRBJ2-7 better. CDR1 is MNHEY and CDR2 is SMNVEV in the germline V gene (reference sequence). The CDR3 runs to 15 residues. CDR3 loop: CASSNRDRDSYEQYF. CDR3 nucleotides: TGTGCCAGCAGTAACCGGGACAGGGACTCCTACGAGCAGTACTTC.

This chain joins TRBV28 and TRBJ1-2; a weak D match, TRBD1 (6 bases). Germline CDR1 reads MDHEN; CDR2 reads SYDVKM. This CDR3 has 12 residues. V was trimmed by 7 bases and J by 4 bases, leaving 10 bases between them. CDR3 bases: TGTGCCAGCACGGGCAGGGGCTATGGCTACACCTTC. Translated, it gives CASTGRGYGYTF.

V gene TRBV7-8 combines with J gene TRBJ2-1; D is ambiguous. With 5 bases removed from V and 3 bases from J, the gap between germline ends came to 14 bases. The CDR3 sequence is 15 residues long. From germline, CDR1 is SGHVS and CDR2 FQNEAQ. The CDR3 region is CASSLQAVLYNEQFF. The CDR3 nucleotides are TGTGCCAGCAGCCTTCAGGCAGTTCTCTACAATGAGCAGTTCTTC.

The chain recombines TRBV6-5 with TRBJ1-2; weak D call: TRBD1 (5 bases). The V end lost 6 bases, the J end lost 8 bases, and 22 bases lay between the germline ends. CDR3 length: 15 amino acids. The V gene's germline CDR1 is MNHEY and CDR2 SVGAGI. DNA of the CDR3: TGTGCCAGCAGCCCAGAGGGGTCCTCCAAAAAGGGCTACACCTTC. Translated, it gives CASSPEGSSKKGYTF.

This chain links TRBV19 with TRBJ2-3; D not resolved. Germline V gives CDR1 LNHDA, CDR2 SQIVND (reference sequence). This CDR3 has 12 amino acids. The germline V and J ends were trimmed by 4 bases and 4 bases, with 6 bases remaining between them. The CDR3 DNA reads as TGTGCCAGTAGTACCACCCCAGATACGCAGTATTTT. Its translation is CASSTTPDTQYF.

This clone was observed a handful of times. CDR3 loop: CATSGGQGREQYF. In DNA, the CDR3 is TGTGCCACCAGCGGGGGACAGGGGAGGGAGCAGTACTTC. This chain joins TRBV15 and TRBJ2-7; 10 nucleotides align to TRBD1. J gave up 7 bases and V 5 bases, and 5 bases lay outside the gene matches. Germline lookup yields CDR1 LNHNV and CDR2 YYDKDF (reference sequence). CDR3 size: 13 residues.

This sequence joins TRBV5-6 and TRBJ2-2; 9 bases are shared with TRBD1. The V segment lost 1 base and the J segment 5 bases; nucleotides outside the gene matches: 3. The germline V gene has CDR1 SGHDT and CDR2 YYEEEE. The CDR3 consists of 15 residues. CDR3 nucleotides: TGTGCCAGCAGCTTGACGGGACAGGGTACCGGGGAGCTGTTTTTT. Translating gives CASSLTGQGTGELFF.

The genes are TRBV15 and TRBJ1-2; 7 bases are shared with TRBD1. This CDR3 spans 18 amino acids. The V and J ends lost 5 bases and 5 bases, in that order; junction bases with no gene match: 20. The germline CDR1 and CDR2 sequences are LNHNV and YYDKDF (reference sequence). The CDR3 nucleotides are TGTGCCACCAGCGGCAGGGACCTTGACAGGGCTTTGGAATATGGCTACACCTTC. Encoded protein: CATSGRDLDRALEYGYTF.

The chain has TRBV15 and TRBJ1-3, with D unclear. This CDR3 is 14 amino acids long. Trimming pared 5 bases from V and 2 bases from J, leaving 10 bases between. Looked up from germline, CDR1 is LNHNV and CDR2 is YYDKDF (reference sequence). This chain's CDR3 is CATSWRVTGNTIYF. CDR3 nucleotides: TGTGCCACCAGCTGGAGGGTCACTGGAAACACCATATATTTT.

CDR3 DNA sequence: TGTGCCAGTAGTATACAGGGAAAGTCGGTGAACACTGAAGCTTTCTTT. Residues: CASSIQGKSVNTEAFF. The chain uses TRBV19 and TRBJ1-1; TRBD1 might be the D (5 bases). The CDR3 length is 16 residues. Trimming left V 2 bases short and J 0 bases short, with 13 bases between. From germline, CDR1 is LNHDA and CDR2 SQIVND (reference sequence).

The chain couples TRBV4-1 to TRBJ2-5, with D possibly called TRBD1 or TRBD2 (5 bases each). Germline CDR1 reads MGHRA; CDR2 reads YSYEKL. The CDR3 is 17 amino acids. Trimming removed 3 bases from V and 1 base from J, with 18 bases in between. CDR3 protein: CASSHSRGVSSQETQYF. The CDR3 DNA reads as TGCGCCAGCAGCCACTCTCGAGGGGTCAGTTCCCAAGAGACCCAGTACTTC.

This chain uses TRBV6-5 with TRBJ1-2; D perhaps matches TRBD1 (5 bases). V dropped 0 bases and J dropped 0 bases, with 8 bases sitting between them. This CDR3 comprises 15 residues. Germline lookup yields CDR1 MNHEY and CDR2 SVGAGI. Here the CDR3 reads CASSYSYRSNYGYTF. The CDR3 DNA reads as TGTGCCAGCAGTTACTCGTACAGGTCTAACTATGGCTACACCTTC.

The chain joins TRBV5-1 to TRBJ2-2; possible D gene TRBD2, 5 bases. Per germline, CDR1 SGHRS and CDR2 YFSETQ. CDR3 length equals 13 residues. With 3 bases removed from V and 4 bases from J, the gap between germline ends came to 7 bases. Written as DNA, the CDR3 is TGCGCCAGCAGCTCCCGGGGCACCGGGGAGCTGTTTTTT. It translates to CASSSRGTGELFF.

The rearrangement joins TRBV5-4 to TRBJ2-7; D perhaps matches TRBD1 (6 bases). V was cut by 0 bases and J by 4 bases, with 11 bases left in between. The V gene's germline CDR1 is SGHNT and CDR2 YYREEE (reference sequence). The CDR3 sequence is 14 residues long. CDR3 DNA: TGTGCCAGCAGCTTGGCCCCGACAGGTTACGAGCAGTACTTC. Translation gives CASSLAPTGYEQYF.

The rearrangement joins TRBV28 to TRBJ2-7; no definite D call. This CDR3 region has 15 residues. Germline-derived CDR1 and CDR2 are MDHEN and SYDVKM. Trimming took off 3 bases at V and 1 base at J, with 13 bases between the two ends. CDR3 sequence: CASSFRPQESYEQYF. In DNA form, the CDR3 reads TGTGCCAGCAGTTTCCGACCCCAGGAGTCCTACGAGCAGTACTTC.

This clone has a handful of counts. The rearrangement uses TRBV4-1 and TRBJ2-7; TRBD2 might be the D (5 bases). Germline V CDR1 and CDR2: MGHRA, YSYEKL. V was pared by 5 bases and J by 3 bases, with 20 bases between. The CDR3 spans 16 residues. The CDR3 DNA reads as TGCGCCAGCAGCAAAGGAGTATTCTCGGGGAGCTACGAGCAGTACTTC. It encodes CASSKGVFSGSYEQYF.

This clone showed up just once. This sequence joins TRBV6-5 and TRBJ2-3, with D possibly TRBD1 on 5 matching bases. V lost 2 bases, J lost 2 bases, and 11 bases lay in between. CDR3 length equals 15 residues. Per the germline V gene, CDR1 is MNHEY and CDR2 is SVGAGI. CDR3 bases: TGTGCCAGCAGTTACAAGGGGCGGTTCACAGATACGCAGTATTTT. Protein sequence: CASSYKGRFTDTQYF.

This clone has just a few counts. This rearrangement joins TRBV2 to TRBJ1-6; no definite D call. Germline assignment: CDR1 SNHLY and CDR2 FYNNEI. The CDR3 length is 14 residues. V was trimmed by 3 bases and J by 4 bases, leaving 7 bases between them. As DNA, the CDR3 is TGTGCCAGCAGTGATGGGCAATATAATTCACCCCTCCACTTT. This gives the protein CASSDGQYNSPLHF.

This clone was seen only a few times. The V call is TRBV5-1, the J call TRBJ2-7; unclear D gene. The germline V and J ends were trimmed by 0 bases and 7 bases, with 8 bases remaining between them. Per the germline V gene, CDR1 is SGHRS and CDR2 is YFSETQ. The CDR3 sequence is 12 residues long. CDR3 nucleotide sequence: TGCGCCAGCAGCTTGGGCCCTCGGGAGCAGTACTTC. Translating gives CASSLGPREQYF.

This clone showed up just a few times. The V and J genes are TRBV19 and TRBJ1-2; tentative D call: TRBD1 (5 bases). The germline V gene encodes CDR1 LNHDA and CDR2 SQIVND (reference sequence). Trimming left V 6 bases short and J 8 bases short, with 13 bases between. The CDR3 has 12 residues. The DNA of the CDR3 is TGTGCCAGTAGCCGGGGACTCGGGGGCTACACCTTC. It specifies CASSRGLGGYTF.

Turning to this clone: At one end, the junction sequence differs from germline, possibly due to a read error. J is TRBJ2-1 and V is TRBV5-1, with a possible D match to TRBD2 (6 bases). The germline CDR1 and CDR2 sequences are SGHRS and YFSETQ. This CDR3 comprises 14 residues. The CDR3 region is CASSLAYSGAFEIF. The CDR3 bases are TGCGCCAGCAGCTTGGCATATAGCGGCGCATTTGAGATCTTC.

The CDR3 is CASSERGEGRDEQFF. The CDR3 nucleotides are TGCGCCAGCAGTGAGAGGGGGGAGGGCCGCGATGAGCAGTTCTTC. This chain links TRBV10-1 with TRBJ2-1, with D tentatively TRBD2 (7 bases). V dropped 2 bases and J dropped 8 bases, with 16 bases sitting between them. The CDR3 length is 15 residues. In germline, CDR1 is WNHNN, CDR2 SYGVQD (reference sequence).

The genes are TRBV28 and TRBJ1-1; unclear D gene. V was trimmed by 3 bases and J by 3 bases, leaving 5 bases between them. The CDR3 sequence is 12 residues long. Germline-derived CDR1 and CDR2 are MDHEN and SYDVKM. The CDR3 DNA follows: TGTGCCAGCAGTTTGGTTTACACTGAAGCTTTCTTT. Translated, it gives CASSLVYTEAFF.

The chain links TRBV5-1 to TRBJ2-2, with 9 nucleotides matching TRBD2. This CDR3 is 17 amino acids long. V dropped 5 bases and J dropped 0; count of bases not matched to a gene: 8. Germline CDR1 and CDR2: SGHRS and YFSETQ. The CDR3 sequence: CASRDGLAGANTGELFF. The CDR3 DNA sequence: TGCGCCAGCAGGGATGGATTAGCGGGGGCGAACACCGGGGAGCTGTTTTTT. Combining the CDR3 with reference TRBV5-1 and TRBJ2-2 gives the whole variable domain KAGVTQTPRYLIKTRGQQVTLSCSPISGHRSVSWYQQTPGQGLQFLFEYFSETQRNKGNFPGRFSGRQFSNSRSEMNVSTLELGDSALYLCASRDGLAGANTGELFFGEGSRLTVL.